Listed below are T cell receptor beta chains from one sample, sequenced in a study of cytomegalovirus exposure and HLA in healthy donors. Measured with immunoSEQ multiplex PCR; TCRdb has only the in-frame clones, and not every one. The table has 150,000 to 200,000 clones, 76% seen once. Sequencing was carried out using PBMCs. Receptors were obtained from a man in his sixties in good health and CMV-seronegative. Each CDR3 is given with its conserved first and last residue. Fields, in order: J gene, clone size, D gene, V gene, CDR3 protein, CDR3 DNA. The D gene is left open where the match is weak. Rows may omit the clone size; those that give it use once, few, many or a size class.

>TRBJ2-7|-|-|TRBV28
CASSSYRDEQYF
TGTGCCAGCAGTAGCTACAGGGACGAGCAGTACTTC
>TRBJ1-1|-|TRBD1|TRBV28
CASSHTGTGGGTEAFF
TGTGCCAGCAGTCATACCGGGACAGGGGGAGGCACTGAAGCTTTCTTT
>TRBJ1-3|-|-|TRBV4-1
CASSQQQTISGNTIYF
TGCGCCAGCAGCCAACAACAGACAATCTCTGGAAACACCATATATTTT
>TRBJ2-7|-|TRBD1|TRBV5-1
CASSLAGTGAGEQYF
TGCGCCAGCAGCTTGGCGGGGACAGGGGCGGGCGAGCAGTACTTC
>TRBJ1-6|few|TRBD1|TRBV6-5
CASNSGTANSPLHF
TGTGCCAGCAACTCCGGGACAGCTAATTCACCCCTCCACTTT
>TRBJ2-5|once|TRBD2|TRBV29-1
CSAVPLAGETQYF
TGCAGCGCCGTCCCACTAGCGGGAGAGACCCAGTACTTC
>TRBJ2-2|-|TRBD1|TRBV5-1
CASRSGQGGTGELFF
TGCGCCAGCAGATCCGGACAGGGCGGAACCGGGGAGCTGTTTTTT
>TRBJ2-7|-|TRBD2|TRBV28
CASSPPGLAGGREQYF
TGTGCCAGCAGCCCCCCCGGGTTGGCGGGAGGTCGCGAGCAGTACTTC
>TRBJ2-3|few|TRBD2|TRBV7-2
CASSPRLADHTDTQYF
TGTGCCAGCAGCCCACGGCTAGCGGATCACACAGATACGCAGTATTTT
>TRBJ1-2|few|-|TRBV7-8
CASSWRGRSNYGYTF
TGTGCCAGCAGTTGGAGGGGCAGATCTAACTATGGCTACACCTTC
>TRBJ2-7|-|TRBD2|TRBV27
CASSTRKSGTSVYEQYF
TGTGCCAGCAGTACCCGGAAATCCGGGACTAGCGTCTACGAGCAGTACTTC
>TRBJ1-2|few|-|TRBV28
CASSPLSTVSYGYTF
TGTGCCAGCAGCCCACTATCGACAGTTAGCTATGGCTACACCTTC
>TRBJ2-3|-|-|TRBV29-1
CSVAPDYPSSTDTQYF
TGCAGCGTTGCCCCGGACTATCCCTCTAGCACAGATACGCAGTATTTT
>TRBJ2-1|once|TRBD1|TRBV7-2
CASSFSRTGFDNEQFF
TGTGCCAGCAGCTTCTCCCGGACAGGGTTTGACAATGAGCAGTTCTTC
>TRBJ2-4|-|TRBD1|TRBV27
CASSLVGTGGAAKNIQYF
TGTGCCAGCAGTTTAGTAGGAACAGGGGGCGCGGCCAAAAACATTCAGTACTTC
>TRBJ1-2|once|TRBD1|TRBV19
CASSIATGTANYGYTF
TGTGCCAGTAGTATAGCCACAGGGACAGCTAACTATGGCTACACCTTC
>TRBJ2-7|-|-|TRBV7-6
CASSLVRQGEQYF
TGTGCCAGCAGCTTAGTCCGTCAGGGCGAGCAGTACTTC
>TRBJ1-6|-|TRBD1|TRBV9
CASSRRQGHNSPLHF
TGTGCCAGCAGCCGTCGACAGGGACATAATTCACCCCTCCACTTT
>TRBJ2-1|-|-|TRBV7-2
CASSFFSSYNEQFF
TGTGCCAGCAGTTTTTTTAGCTCCTACAATGAGCAGTTCTTC
>TRBJ2-7|-|-|TRBV6-1
CASSEAKGYYEQYF
TGTGCCAGCAGTGAAGCTAAGGGGTATTACGAGCAGTACTTC
>TRBJ2-7|many|-|TRBV5-1
CASSVQGLGSYEQYF
TGCGCCAGCAGCGTACAGGGCCTCGGCTCCTACGAGCAGTACTTC
>TRBJ2-3|once|TRBD2|TRBV7-3
CASSLTSGVTTDTQYF
TGTGCCAGCAGCTTAACCAGCGGGGTGACCACAGATACGCAGTATTTT
>TRBJ1-2|-|TRBD1|TRBV9
CASSVSPTGDYGYTF
TGTGCCAGCAGCGTATCCCCCACAGGGGACTATGGCTACACCTTC
>TRBJ1-4|-|-|TRBV7-3
CASSRPTALNEKLFF
TGTGCCAGCAGCCGACCGACAGCTCTTAATGAAAAACTGTTTTTT
>TRBJ1-1|-|-|TRBV11-1
CASSSGEDTEAFF
TGTGCCAGCAGCTCGGGGGAGGACACTGAAGCTTTCTTT
>TRBJ2-2|-|-|TRBV9
CASSASLRDTGELFF
TGTGCCAGCAGCGCCAGCCTACGGGACACCGGGGAGCTGTTTTTT
>TRBJ2-3|few|-|TRBV5-4
CASSLALAASTDTQYF
TGTGCCAGCAGCTTGGCCCTAGCAGCTAGCACAGATACGCAGTATTTT
>TRBJ2-1|-|-|TRBV6-6
CASSYDPGVSEQFF
TGTGCCAGCAGTTACGACCCGGGGGTCAGTGAGCAGTTCTTC